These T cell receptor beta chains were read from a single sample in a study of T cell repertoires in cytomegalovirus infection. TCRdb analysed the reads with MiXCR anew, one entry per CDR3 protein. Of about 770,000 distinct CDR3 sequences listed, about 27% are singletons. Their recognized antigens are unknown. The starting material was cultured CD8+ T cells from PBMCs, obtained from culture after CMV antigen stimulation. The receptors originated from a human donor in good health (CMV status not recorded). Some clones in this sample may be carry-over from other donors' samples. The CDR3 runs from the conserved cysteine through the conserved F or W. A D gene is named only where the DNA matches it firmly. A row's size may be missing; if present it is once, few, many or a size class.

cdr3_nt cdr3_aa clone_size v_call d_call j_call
TGTGCCAGCAGCCCAGGGACAGGTGCGGACACTGAAGCTTTCTTT CASSPGTGADTEAFF few TRBV7-6 TRBD1 TRBJ1-1
TGTGCCAGCAGTGACTCGAGTCGGAAGGGGCCGGGGTACGAGCAGTACTTC CASSDSSRKGPGYEQYF - TRBV6-4 - TRBJ2-7
TGTGCCAGCAGCCTTACAGGAGGGGTTTGGGACACTGAAGCTTTCTTT CASSLTGGVWDTEAFF few TRBV11-2 - TRBJ1-1
TGTGCCAGCAGCTTGGTTGGGGCCGAAGAGACCCAGTACTTC CASSLVGAEETQYF - TRBV7-6 - TRBJ2-5
TGTGCCGTTAAGACAGCGAACACCGGGGAGCTGTTTTTT CAVKTANTGELFF - TRBV10-3 - TRBJ2-2
TGTGCCAGCAGCCAAGCACTGACCTACGAGCAGTACTTC CASSQALTYEQYF - TRBV14 - TRBJ2-7
TGCAGTGCTAGAGATTACCACAGGGGGATTACTCGGGAGCCCCAGCATTTT CSARDYHRGITREPQHF - TRBV20-1 TRBD1 TRBJ1-5
TGTGCCAGCAGTTACTCACTAGCTGAGCAGTTCTTC CASSYSLAEQFF - TRBV6-2/TRBV6-3 - TRBJ2-1
TGTGCCAGCAGCTCCCCCGGGACTAGCGCACAAGAGACCCAGTACTTC CASSSPGTSAQETQYF few TRBV7-9 TRBD2 TRBJ2-5
TGTGCCAGCAGGACAGGGGGCTATGAGCAGTTCTTC CASRTGGYEQFF few TRBV2 TRBD1 TRBJ2-1
TGCGCCAGCAGCTCCGAAGGTTCCCCCACAACTAATGAAAAACTGTTTTTT CASSSEGSPTTNEKLFF - TRBV5-1 - TRBJ1-4
TGTGCCAGCAGCTCCATACTAGCGGGGGGGGGAGCCTCCTACGAGCAGTACTTC CASSSILAGGGASYEQYF few TRBV7-8 TRBD2 TRBJ2-7
TGTGCTAGTGACCCAGGCTCGCACCTCGGCTACACCTTC CASDPGSHLGYTF - TRBV12-5 - TRBJ1-2
TGTGCCAGCACCGAGGAGGGGGGGGACATTAACTATGGCTACACCTTC CASTEEGGDINYGYTF many TRBV7-2 - TRBJ1-2
TGCGCCAGCAGCCAAAAGGGTTCTACCGGGGAGCTGTTTTTT CASSQKGSTGELFF once TRBV4-3 - TRBJ2-2
TGTGCAATAGGGACAGTTGGCAATCAGCCCCAGCATTTT CAIGTVGNQPQHF - TRBV6-6 TRBD1 TRBJ1-5
TGTGCCAGCAGTATTATAACGGGGGGGGCAGATACGCAGTATTTT CASSIITGGADTQYF - TRBV6-5 TRBD2 TRBJ2-3
TGCGCCAGCAGCCCCATGACAGGGGGCCCTTACAATGAGCAGTTCTTC CASSPMTGGPYNEQFF many TRBV4-3 TRBD1 TRBJ2-1
TGTGCCAGCAGCTTAAGCTACGGGACTAGCACAGATACGCAGTATTTT CASSLSYGTSTDTQYF - TRBV7-9 - TRBJ2-3
TGTGCCAGCAGTTTAAAACAGATCACCGGGGAGCTGTTTTTT CASSLKQITGELFF many TRBV12-3/TRBV12-4 - TRBJ2-2
TGTGCCAGCAGCATAACACAGGGGGCGGACATTCAGTACTTC CASSITQGADIQYF once TRBV27 TRBD1 TRBJ2-4
TGTGCCAGCAGCTCCCTTCTAGCGGGCGTGTCGGGGGAGCAGTACTTC CASSSLLAGVSGEQYF few TRBV7-9 TRBD2 TRBJ2-7
TGTGCCAGCAGTCCTCGTAGCCCCCGGGGCACTGAAGCTTTCTTT CASSPRSPRGTEAFF - TRBV28 - TRBJ1-1
TGTGCCAGCAGCTTAAGAACAGCTAACACCGGGGAGCTGTTTTTT CASSLRTANTGELFF many TRBV7-8 - TRBJ2-2
TGTGCTAGTGTTTTCGGGCTAGCGGGGGGGCTTAGCACAGATACGCAGTATTTT CASVFGLAGGLSTDTQYF - TRBV12-5 TRBD2 TRBJ2-3
TGTGCCAGCAGCTTGGGAGAGGATAGCTCCTACAATGAGCAGTTCTTC CASSLGEDSSYNEQFF - TRBV7-2 - TRBJ2-1
TGTGCCAGCATTCTGGGGCCGTACGGCTCTGGAAACACCATATATTTT CASILGPYGSGNTIYF - TRBV28 - TRBJ1-3
TGCGCCAGCAGCCCAGTCGGAACCTCTGAAGCTTTCTTT CASSPVGTSEAFF once TRBV5-1 - TRBJ1-1
TGTGCCAGCAGCTTATACAGGGACTACGAGCAGTACTTC CASSLYRDYEQYF few TRBV11-3 - TRBJ2-7
TGCGCCAGCAGCTTGTTGCGTCGGGGGGCCAACACCGGGGAGCTGTTTTTT CASSLLRRGANTGELFF - TRBV5-1 - TRBJ2-2
TGTGCCAGCATTAACTATCCCGGGACAGGGATCTACAATGAGCAGTTCTTC CASINYPGTGIYNEQFF few TRBV5-5 TRBD1 TRBJ2-1
TGTGCCAGTGAAAATTTGTATTCGAGCACCGGGGAGCTGTTTTTT CASENLYSSTGELFF few TRBV19 - TRBJ2-2
TGTGCCAGCAGTAATTTCCGGGACAAATATTTTTGGGCTTACTCGAACACTGAAGCTTTCTTT CASSNFRDKYFWAYSNTEAFF - TRBV28 - TRBJ1-1
TGCGCCAGCAGCCCCTACCTAGCAGGGGGTTCGAGTTATGGCTACACCTTC CASSPYLAGGSSYGYTF few TRBV4-1 TRBD1 TRBJ1-2
TGTGCCATCAGTGAGTTAGAGGTGGGGGGCAATCAGCCCCAGCATTTT CAISELEVGGNQPQHF few TRBV10-3 - TRBJ1-5
TGTGCCAGCAGTCCGGGGGGGCAAGGCAATGAGCAGTTCTTC CASSPGGQGNEQFF few TRBV27 TRBD2 TRBJ2-1